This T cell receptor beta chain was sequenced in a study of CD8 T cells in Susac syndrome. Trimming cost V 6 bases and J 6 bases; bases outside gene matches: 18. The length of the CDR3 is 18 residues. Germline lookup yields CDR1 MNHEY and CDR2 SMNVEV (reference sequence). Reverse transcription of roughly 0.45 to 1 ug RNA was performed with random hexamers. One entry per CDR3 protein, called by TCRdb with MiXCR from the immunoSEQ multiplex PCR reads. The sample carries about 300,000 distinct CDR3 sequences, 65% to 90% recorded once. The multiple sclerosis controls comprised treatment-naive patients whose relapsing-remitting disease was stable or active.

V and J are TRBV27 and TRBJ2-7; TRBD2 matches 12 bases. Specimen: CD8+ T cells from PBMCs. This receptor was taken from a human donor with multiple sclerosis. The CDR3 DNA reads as TGTGCCAGCAGCCCCCTGACTAGCGGGAGCCCTAAACTTCGCGAGCAGTACTTC. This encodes CASSPLTSGSPKLREQYF.